Listed below are T cell receptor beta chains from one sample, sequenced in a study of naive and memory T cell subsets. TCRdb recomputed calls from the UMI-ligation and nested PCR reads with MiXCR, one row per CDR3 protein. This table has approximately 85,000 distinct CDR3 sequences, more than 6.5% appearing once. The sample consisted of central memory CD4+ T cells from blood. These receptors were obtained from a human donor in good health. Both conserved end residues are part of each CDR3. Fields, in order: D gene, J gene, clone size, V gene, CDR3 protein, CDR3 DNA. The D gene is left open where the match is weak. Clone size is not always given. Where it is, it says once, few, many or a class for expanded clones.

-,TRBJ2-1,few,TRBV7-2,CASNQGGGGSYNEQFF,TGTGCCAGCAACCAAGGAGGGGGGGGCTCCTACAATGAGCAGTTCTTC
TRBD2,TRBJ2-1,few,TRBV15,CATSRFSGGTNEQFF,TGTGCCACCAGCAGATTTAGCGGGGGCACAAATGAGCAGTTCTTC
TRBD1,TRBJ2-1,few,TRBV18,CASSVGQVTYNEQFF,TGTGCCAGCTCAGTGGGACAGGTCACCTACAATGAGCAGTTCTTC
TRBD1,TRBJ1-1,-,TRBV19,CASSIRSNRGKVEAFF,TGTGCCAGTAGTATTCGGAGTAACAGGGGGAAGGTTGAAGCTTTCTTT
-,TRBJ1-2,many,TRBV2,CASSISNPYGYTF,TGTGCCAGCAGTATCAGTAACCCCTATGGCTACACCTTC
TRBD1,TRBJ2-3,-,TRBV5-4,CASSSAKDRADTQYF,TGTGCCAGCAGCTCCGCGAAGGACAGGGCAGATACGCAGTATTTT
-,TRBJ2-7,few,TRBV13,CASSFRGRDYEQYF,TGTGCCAGCAGCTTCAGGGGACGCGACTACGAGCAGTACTTC
TRBD1,TRBJ2-3,-,TRBV6-1,CASSRIPDRGTDTQYF,TGTGCCAGCAGTCGAATCCCGGACAGGGGCACAGATACGCAGTATTTT
TRBD2,TRBJ2-7,many,TRBV5-5,CASSYAGTSGYEQYF,TGTGCCAGCAGCTACGCCGGGACTAGCGGCTACGAGCAGTACTTC
-,TRBJ2-5,many,TRBV27,CASSQGPQETQYF,TGTGCCAGCAGTCAGGGACCGCAAGAGACCCAGTACTTC
-,TRBJ1-6,many,TRBV6-2/TRBV6-3,CASSYPAASNSPLHF,TGTGCCAGCAGTTACCCCGCAGCGTCTAATTCACCCCTCCACTTT
-,TRBJ1-2,many,TRBV20-1,CSARGTGKVGNYGYTF,TGCAGTGCTAGGGGCACAGGGAAGGTTGGAAACTATGGCTACACCTTC
TRBD1,TRBJ1-6,-,TRBV20-1,CSASPFDRGYSPLHF,TGCAGTGCCTCCCCCTTCGACAGGGGGTATTCACCCCTCCACTTT
TRBD1,TRBJ1-1,-,TRBV2,CASRSKPTGDTEAFF,TGTGCCAGCAGATCAAAACCGACAGGGGACACTGAAGCTTTCTTT
-,TRBJ2-1,few,TRBV7-9,CASSFSPIEQFF,TGTGCCAGCAGCTTCTCCCCCATTGAGCAGTTCTTC
-,TRBJ2-7,many,TRBV20-1,CSARNPWDTSSYEQYF,TGCAGTGCTAGAAACCCTTGGGACACCAGCTCCTACGAGCAGTACTTC
-,TRBJ1-5,-,TRBV6-6,CASSYGSGSRNQPQHF,TGTGCCAGCAGTTACGGCTCAGGGTCGCGCAATCAGCCCCAGCATTTT
TRBD1,TRBJ1-5,few,TRBV20-1,CSARGPGGIQPQHF,TGCAGTGCTAGAGGGCCAGGGGGTATTCAGCCCCAGCATTTT
-,TRBJ2-2,many,TRBV30,CAWSSFGGNTGELFF,TGTGCCTGGAGCTCTTTCGGAGGGAACACCGGGGAGCTGTTTTTT
-,TRBJ1-5,many,TRBV6-2/TRBV6-3,CASSSYSNQPQHF,TGTGCCAGCAGTTCCTATAGCAATCAGCCCCAGCATTTT
-,TRBJ1-1,many,TRBV2,CASSEERNTEAFF,TGTGCCAGCAGTGAAGAGAGAAACACTGAAGCTTTCTTT
-,TRBJ2-7,few,TRBV4-2,CASSQRDFYEQYF,TGTGCCAGCAGCCAAAGGGACTTCTACGAGCAGTACTTC
-,TRBJ1-2,-,TRBV24-1,CATSAGDAGPYGYTF,TGTGCCACCAGTGCCGGGGACGCAGGCCCCTATGGCTACACCTTC
TRBD1,TRBJ1-1,many,TRBV19,CASSKDAKGGMNTEAFF,TGTGCCAGTAGTAAGGACGCTAAAGGGGGCATGAACACTGAAGCTTTCTTT
-,TRBJ2-7,few,TRBV18,CASSPVPSSTYEQYF,TGTGCCAGCTCACCCGTTCCTAGCTCCACCTACGAGCAGTACTTC
-,TRBJ2-7,-,TRBV7-8,CASSFRVGYEQYF,TGTGCCAGCAGCTTTCGGGTCGGATACGAGCAGTACTTC
-,TRBJ1-1,many,TRBV29-1,CSVANRELTEAFF,TGCAGCGTTGCTAACAGGGAATTAACTGAAGCTTTCTTT
-,TRBJ1-2,many,TRBV2,CASSEGGAAYGYTF,TGTGCCAGCAGTGAAGGGGGGGCTGCCTATGGCTACACCTTC
-,TRBJ2-6,-,TRBV29-1,CSVEPRAGVGSGANVLTF,TGCAGCGTTGAACCACGGGCAGGGGTGGGATCTGGGGCCAACGTCCTGACTTTC
-,TRBJ1-6,many,TRBV12-3/TRBV12-4,CASSRVRGVGSPLHF,TGTGCCAGCAGTCGTGTCAGGGGTGTGGGTTCACCCCTCCACTTT
-,TRBJ2-3,few,TRBV20-1,CSARSGTGADTQYF,TGCAGTGCTAGATCCGGGACTGGTGCAGATACGCAGTATTTT
-,TRBJ1-5,many,TRBV4-1,CASSQEGRSNQPQHF,TGCGCCAGCAGCCAAGAGGGACGTAGCAATCAGCCCCAGCATTTT
-,TRBJ2-7,many,TRBV13,CASSLVSPPYEQYF,TGTGCCAGCAGCTTAGTCTCCCCTCCCTACGAGCAGTACTTC
-,TRBJ2-3,many,TRBV7-2,CASTLGGAVRDTQYF,TGTGCCAGCACCTTAGGAGGGGCAGTGAGAGATACGCAGTATTTT
-,TRBJ1-4,few,TRBV14,CASSPIRGGRTNEKLFF,TGTGCCAGCAGCCCAATCAGAGGCGGTCGGACTAATGAAAAACTGTTTTTT
-,TRBJ2-7,-,TRBV20-1,CSALRNRGANEQYF,TGCAGTGCCCTTAGGAATCGGGGGGCCAACGAGCAGTACTTC
-,TRBJ2-1,many,TRBV20-1,CSARRIGGDVF,TGCAGTGCTAGAAGGATCGGAGGCGATGTCTTC
TRBD2,TRBJ2-1,-,TRBV7-2,CASSGTSGGHNEQFF,TGTGCCAGCAGCGGGACTAGCGGGGGGCACAATGAGCAGTTCTTC
TRBD1,TRBJ1-2,few,TRBV30,CAWRTTGEGYGYTF,TGTGCCTGGAGGACGACAGGGGAGGGCTATGGCTACACCTTC
TRBD1,TRBJ2-4,-,TRBV5-6,CASSLGTVENIQYF,TGTGCCAGCAGCCTCGGGACAGTCGAAAACATTCAGTACTTC
-,TRBJ2-1,few,TRBV29-1,CSVEDSSSSSYNEQFF,TGCAGCGTTGAAGATTCGTCCAGTAGCTCCTACAATGAGCAGTTCTTC
TRBD1,TRBJ1-2,many,TRBV6-1,CASRETGALYGYTF,TGTGCCAGCAGAGAGACAGGGGCCCTCTATGGCTACACCTTC
-,TRBJ2-1,-,TRBV28,CASSLSGWSYNEQFF,TGTGCCAGCAGTTTATCAGGATGGTCCTACAATGAGCAGTTCTTC
TRBD2,TRBJ2-1,many,TRBV30,CAWSVRLAFANEQFF,TGTGCCTGGAGTGTACGACTAGCCTTTGCCAATGAGCAGTTCTTC
-,TRBJ2-7,few,TRBV20-1,CSARVFNPEQYF,TGCAGTGCTAGAGTATTCAACCCCGAGCAGTACTTC
-,TRBJ1-6,-,TRBV15,CATSRVVGSPLHF,TGTGCCACCAGCAGAGTAGTCGGTTCACCCCTCCACTTT
TRBD1,TRBJ1-5,many,TRBV3-1,CASSPRDRGPQPQHF,TGTGCCAGCAGCCCCAGGGACAGGGGGCCTCAGCCCCAGCATTTT
-,TRBJ1-2,many,TRBV29-1,CSVGDGRGYTF,TGCAGCGTTGGGGACGGCCGGGGCTACACCTTC
-,TRBJ1-5,many,TRBV10-3,CAIGGPSNQPQHF,TGTGCCATCGGGGGACCTAGCAATCAGCCCCAGCATTTT
TRBD1,TRBJ2-3,-,TRBV7-3,CASSRQGAVDTQYF,TGTGCCAGCAGCCGACAGGGGGCGGTGGATACGCAGTATTTT
-,TRBJ2-2,-,TRBV2,CASIPDTSTGELFF,TGTGCCAGCATCCCGGACACCTCCACCGGGGAGCTGTTTTTT